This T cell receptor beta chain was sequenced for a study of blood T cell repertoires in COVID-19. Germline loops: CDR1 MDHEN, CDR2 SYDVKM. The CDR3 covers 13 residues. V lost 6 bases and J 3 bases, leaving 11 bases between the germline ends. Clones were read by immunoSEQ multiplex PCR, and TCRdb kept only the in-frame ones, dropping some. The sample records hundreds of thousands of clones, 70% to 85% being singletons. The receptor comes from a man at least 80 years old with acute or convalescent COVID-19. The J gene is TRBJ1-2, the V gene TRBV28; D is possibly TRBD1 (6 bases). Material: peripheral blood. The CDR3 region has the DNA TGTGCCAGCAGGGAACAGGGAGACTATGGCTACACCTTC. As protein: CASREQGDYGYTF.